What follows are 26 T cell receptor beta chains derived from one specimen sequenced in a study of blood T cell repertoires in COVID-19. Repertoires were generated with immunoSEQ multiplex PCR, while TCRdb's copy carries only in-frame clones and drops some. The data show some 250,000 clones, 86% seen once. The source material was peripheral blood. These receptors originate from an elderly man with acute or convalescent COVID-19.

The chain has TRBV28 and TRBJ2-7; 9 nucleotides agree with TRBD1. CDR3 size: 16 residues. V was pared by 1 base and J by 0 bases, with 4 bases of the junction left unmatched. Looked up from germline, CDR1 is MDHEN and CDR2 is SYDVKM. The CDR3 bases are TGTGCCAGCAGTTTATTGGGACAGGGATTCTCCTACGAGCAGTACTTC. Amino acids: CASSLLGQGFSYEQYF.

The rearrangement uses TRBV6-5 and TRBJ1-5, with D tentatively TRBD1 (5 bases). The CDR3 covers 15 residues. Trimming left V 8 bases short and J 0 bases short, with 14 bases between. CDR1 MNHEY and CDR2 SVGAGI come from the germline V gene. The CDR3 DNA is TGTGCCAGCCGGCGACAGCCTTATAGCAATCAGCCCCAGCATTTT. Amino acids: CASRRQPYSNQPQHF.

This clone was detected only a few times. DNA of the CDR3: TGTGCCAGCAGTGAAAGCGGAACCTCCTACGAGCAGTACTTC. Its protein is CASSESGTSYEQYF. The rearrangement links TRBV28 to TRBJ2-7; possibly TRBD2 for D (5 bases). The CDR3 runs to 14 residues. V lost 5 bases to trimming and J lost 0 bases, with 11 bases between them. Germline loops: CDR1 MDHEN, CDR2 SYDVKM. The variable domain in full, with the rest retrieved from reference TRBV28 and TRBJ2-7, is DVKVTQSSRYLVKRTGEKVFLECVQDMDHENMFWYRQDPGLGLRLIYFSYDVKMKEKGDIPEGYSVSREKKERFSLILESASTNQTSMYLCASSESGTSYEQYFGPGTRLTVT.

This clone was seen a handful of times. Germline and junction disagree at one end, which may indicate a read error. The rearrangement uses TRBV11-2 and TRBJ1-2, with 7 nucleotides matching TRBD1. Germline CDR1 reads SGHAT; CDR2 reads FQNNGV. The CDR3 runs 12 residues. DNA of the CDR3: TGTGCCAGCAGCTCGGCTACAACAGGGGTGGGCTTC. It yields the protein CASSSATTGVGF.

This chain uses TRBV5-8 with TRBJ2-3, with 7 bases lining up with TRBD1. Unmatched junction bases numbered 10, after V lost 4 bases and J lost 2 bases. The CDR3 totals 16 residues. Germline CDR1 is SGHTS and CDR2 is YDEGEE. The CDR3 sequence is CASSPETGFYTDTQYF. The CDR3 nucleotides read TGTGCCAGCAGCCCAGAGACAGGGTTCTACACAGATACGCAGTATTTT.

The table lists this clone with many counts. The chain combines TRBV20-1 with TRBJ2-7, with 7 bases fitting TRBD1. The CDR3 length is 11 residues. V trimming: 3 bases; J trimming: 9 bases; junction bases outside the gene matches: 5. The germline gives CDR1 DFQATT, CDR2 SNEGSKA (reference sequence). This CDR3 reads CSARETGPQYF. The DNA for the CDR3 is TGCAGTGCTAGGGAGACAGGGCCGCAGTACTTC.

The J gene is TRBJ2-2, the V gene TRBV6-5; 7 bases are shared with TRBD1. The CDR3 runs 14 residues. Germline lookup yields CDR1 MNHEY and CDR2 SVGAGI. The trim removed 4 bases at V and 6 bases at J, leaving 5 bases unmatched. As DNA, the CDR3 is TGTGCCAGCAGTTCTGACAGGGTCGCCGGGGAGCTGTTTTTT. Translation: CASSSDRVAGELFF.

The CDR3 loop is CASSLGTGSNGYTF. CDR3 DNA sequence: TGTGCCAGCAGCTTAGGGACAGGATCGAATGGCTACACCTTC. This chain uses TRBV7-8 with TRBJ1-2; the match to TRBD1 covers 7 bases. This CDR3 is 14 amino acids long. V shed 1 base, J shed 6 bases, and the junction held 5 bases outside the gene matches. Germline V gives CDR1 SGHVS, CDR2 FQNEAQ.

The chain uses TRBV29-1 and TRBJ1-2; possibly TRBD1 for D (5 bases). The germline gives CDR1 SQVTM, CDR2 ANQGSEA. V lost 7 bases to trimming and J lost 2 bases, with 11 bases between them. This CDR3 comprises 12 residues. In DNA form, the CDR3 reads TGCAGCGAAAGGACACAGAACTATGGCTACACCTTC. This gives the protein CSERTQNYGYTF.

This clone was seen only a few times. The chain has TRBV19 and TRBJ1-4, with D perhaps matching TRBD1 (5 bases). This CDR3 has 14 amino acids. V was shortened by 9 bases and J by 4 bases, with 15 bases between the two germline ends. Germline loops: CDR1 LNHDA, CDR2 SQIVND (reference sequence). The CDR3 sequence is CASARGGDNEKLFF. In DNA, the CDR3 is TGTGCCAGCGCCCGGGGAGGGGATAATGAAAAACTGTTTTTT.

The genes are TRBV14 and TRBJ1-2; D not certain. This CDR3 region has 14 residues. Trimming removed 0 bases from V and 5 bases from J, with 10 bases in between. In germline, CDR1 is SGHDN, CDR2 FVKESK. This chain's CDR3 is CASSQDNKDYGYTF. The CDR3, as DNA: TGTGCCAGCAGCCAAGATAACAAAGATTATGGCTACACCTTC.

As DNA, the CDR3 is TGTGCCAGCAGCCGGGACACCAACACTGAAGCTTTCTTT. Translating gives CASSRDTNTEAFF. The gene calls are TRBV5-6 and TRBJ1-1; a weak D match, TRBD1 (6 bases). V lost 4 bases and J 2 bases, leaving 9 bases between the germline ends. This CDR3 spans 13 amino acids. Germline V gives CDR1 SGHDT, CDR2 YYEEEE.

The chain couples TRBV29-1 to TRBJ2-7, with 7 bases aligning to TRBD1. V was pared by 7 bases and J by 4 bases, with 7 bases of the junction left unmatched. The germline CDR1 and CDR2 sequences are SQVTM and ANQGSEA. The CDR3 has 12 residues. CDR3 nucleotide sequence: TGCAGCGCCACGACAGGGACGTACGAGCAGTACTTC. This translates into CSATTGTYEQYF.

The V gene is TRBV3-1 (or the pseudogene TRBV3-2), the J gene TRBJ1-2; tentatively, D is TRBD1 (5 bases). The germline V gene encodes CDR1 LGHDT and CDR2 YNNKEL (reference sequence). There are 12 residues in the CDR3. Trimming cost V 6 bases and J 5 bases, with 10 bases left between them. The chain's CDR3 is CASSKGLYGYTF. CDR3 sequence (DNA): TGTGCCAGCAGTAAGGGACTGTATGGCTACACCTTC.

V is TRBV24-1 and J is TRBJ1-3; D is perhaps TRBD1 (5 bases). Germline V gives CDR1 KGHDR, CDR2 SFDVKD. V lost 4 bases, J lost 11 bases, and 20 bases lay in between. This CDR3 region has 15 residues. CDR3 nucleotides: TGTGCCACCAGTGACTCCGGGACTGGCGGCTTACCCATATATTTT. It translates to CATSDSGTGGLPIYF.

The chain joins TRBV19 to TRBJ1-2; 7 bases are shared with TRBD1. Germline lookup yields CDR1 LNHDA and CDR2 SQIVND (reference sequence). The CDR3 runs 13 residues. V trimming: 6 bases; J trimming: 4 bases; junction bases outside the gene matches: 5. The CDR3 reads CASRTGIAYGYTF. The CDR3, as DNA: TGTGCCAGTAGGACAGGGATTGCCTATGGCTACACCTTC.

This clone was observed a handful of times. The J gene is TRBJ1-3, the V gene TRBV25-1; 7 bases are shared with TRBD1. Per germline, CDR1 MGHDK and CDR2 SYGVNS. This CDR3 contains 16 residues. V lost 3 bases and J lost 0; bases outside the gene matches: 5. The CDR3 protein is CASSDRGQPSGNTIYF. In DNA, the CDR3 is TGTGCCAGCAGTGATCGGGGACAGCCCTCTGGAAACACCATATATTTT.

The chain carries TRBV6-2 or TRBV6-3 and TRBJ1-1; D remains ambiguous. The germline gives CDR1 MNHEY, CDR2 SVGEGT. V was clipped by 5 bases and J by 2 bases, with 3 bases between them. The CDR3 totals 11 residues. CDR3 bases: TGTGCCAGCAGTCGTAACACTGAAGCTTTCTTT. Amino acids: CASSRNTEAFF.

The chain links TRBV27 to TRBJ2-5; 7 bases match TRBD2. Germline V lookup: CDR1 MNHEY, CDR2 SMNVEV (reference sequence). The CDR3 contains 14 residues. J gave up 4 bases and V 6 bases, and 8 bases lay outside the gene matches. The DNA of the CDR3 is TGTGCCAGCAGGCTGTGGGAGGGCGGAGAGACCCAGTACTTC. This translates into CASRLWEGGETQYF.

This chain connects TRBV7-9 to TRBJ1-2, with D tentatively TRBD1 (6 bases). This CDR3 spans 13 amino acids. Germline assignment: CDR1 SEHNR and CDR2 FQNEAQ (reference sequence). The V end lost 4 bases, the J end lost 8 bases, and 14 bases lay between the germline ends. The CDR3 DNA reads TGTGCCAGCAGCTCATGGAAGGGGGACGGCTACACCTTC. Protein: CASSSWKGDGYTF.

In its sample, this clone was seen once. The V and J genes are TRBV6-5 and TRBJ1-2; D call uncertain. V dropped 0 bases and J dropped 7 bases, with 15 bases sitting between them. Per the germline V gene, CDR1 is MNHEY and CDR2 is SVGAGI. The CDR3 length is 15 residues. The CDR3 bases are TGTGCCAGCAGTTACTCGATTGCGGGAGGAGGTGGCTACACCTTC. Protein: CASSYSIAGGGGYTF.

This clone has a single count. The gene calls are TRBV5-8 and TRBJ1-2, with D perhaps TRBD1 (5 bases). The CDR3 covers 13 residues. The germline V gene has CDR1 SGHTS and CDR2 YDEGEE. Trimming stripped 4 bases from V and 4 bases from J, with 11 bases between. The CDR3 nucleotides are TGTGCCAGCAGCGGGGGACTGAGCTATGGCTACACCTTC. Its translation is CASSGGLSYGYTF.

This chain's CDR3 is CASSQSLDSLRWKLFF. In DNA, the CDR3 is TGCGCCAGCAGCCAATCCCTCGACAGCCTTCGGTGGAAACTGTTTTTT. J is TRBJ1-4 and V is TRBV4-1; weak D call: TRBD1 (5 bases). CDR3 length equals 16 residues. The germline CDR1 and CDR2 sequences are MGHRA and YSYEKL. Trimming removed 2 bases at V and 11 bases at J, with 21 bases between.

This chain uses TRBV2 with TRBJ1-1, with D hard to call. Between the trimmed V and J ends, which lost 6 bases and 0 bases, there was a span of 14 bases. The CDR3 consists of 15 residues. The germline V gene encodes CDR1 SNHLY and CDR2 FYNNEI. This chain's CDR3 is CASRTAQVLNTEAFF. As DNA, the CDR3 is TGTGCCAGCAGGACGGCCCAGGTTTTGAACACTGAAGCTTTCTTT.

The chain's CDR3 is CASSLDTTGVRQFF. CDR3 in DNA: TGTGCCAGCAGCTTGGACACGACAGGGGTTAGGCAGTTCTTC. This chain uses TRBV5-8 with TRBJ2-1; 8 bases map to TRBD1. The germline gives CDR1 SGHTS, CDR2 YDEGEE. This CDR3 has 14 residues. V lost 0 bases and J lost 12; bases outside the gene matches: 8.

This chain uses TRBV6-5 with TRBJ2-3; maybe TRBD1 (6 bases). Trimming took off 7 bases at V and 11 bases at J, with 25 bases between the two ends. Germline V gene data show CDR1 as MNHEY and CDR2 as SVGAGI. The CDR3 runs 15 residues. The CDR3 bases are TGTGCCAGCACCTTCCAAGGGGGAGACCCAAGGGGGCAGTATTTT. It translates to CASTFQGGDPRGQYF.